What follows is one TCR beta chain and its context. The target antigen is unknown. The data were taken from a study of beta chain features in type 1 diabetes. The authors took one heparinised blood draw, averaging around 120 mL, from each donor. Purities over 98% were achieved in all sorted populations. Deletions cut 3 bases from V and 5 bases from J, with 8 bases between. The CDR3 is 12 amino acids. The germline CDR1 and CDR2 sequences are GTSNPN and SVGIG (reference sequence). Whole-study findings and limits: A pattern of fewer insertions and more deletions at VDJ junctions was seen in type 1 diabetes patients.

The sequenced template was cDNA made from the entire isolated RNA. Sequenced naive, central memory and regulatory T cell samples produced an average of about 3.7 million reads. Method: immunoSEQ multiplex PCR; TCRdb's copy keeps in-frame clones and lacks some. The data contain fewer than 250,000 clones, about 71% of them seen just once; the ten biggest clones take up about 0.051%. The genes are TRBV30 and TRBJ2-1; the D is unclear. This TCR derives from a man aged 25-45 years in good health. The sample consisted of naive CD4+ T cells from blood. This chain's CDR3 is CAWSESDNEQFF. The CDR3 DNA sequence: TGTGCCTGGAGCGAATCGGACAATGAGCAGTTCTTC.